What follows is one T cell receptor beta chain and its context. This CDR3 contains 16 residues. Deletions cut 6 bases from V and 0 bases from J, with 17 bases between. Germline V gene lookup returns CDR1 MNHEY and CDR2 SMNVEV (reference sequence). The assay was immunoSEQ multiplex PCR, and TCRdb's table has in-frame clones only and misses some. The top ten clones hold around 6% of a sample with fewer than 65,000 clones, 85% to 90% of them seen once. This specimen belongs to a study of blood T cell repertoires in COVID-19. Study-level information: PBMCs, B-cell-depleted T cells, or T cells provided the cDNA or gDNA that made up the material.

This TCR came from a man aged 55-75 years with acute or convalescent COVID-19. The chain joins TRBV27 to TRBJ2-5; D gene uncertain. Sequenced input: peripheral blood. DNA of the CDR3: TGTGCCAGCAGCCCTATGTACCCAGCGTACCAAGAGACCCAGTACTTC. This sequence encodes CASSPMYPAYQETQYF.